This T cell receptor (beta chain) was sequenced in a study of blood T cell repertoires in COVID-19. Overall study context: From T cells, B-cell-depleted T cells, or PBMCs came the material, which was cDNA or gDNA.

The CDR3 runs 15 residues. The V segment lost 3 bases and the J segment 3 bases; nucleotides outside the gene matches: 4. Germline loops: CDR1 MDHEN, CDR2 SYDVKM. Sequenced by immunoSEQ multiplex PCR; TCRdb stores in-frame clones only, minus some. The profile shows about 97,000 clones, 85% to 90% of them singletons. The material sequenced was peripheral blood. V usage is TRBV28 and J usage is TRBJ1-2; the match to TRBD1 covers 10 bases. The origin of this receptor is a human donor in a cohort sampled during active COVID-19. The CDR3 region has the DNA TGTGCCAGCAGTTTTGGGACAGGGGTGCACTATGGCTACACCTTC. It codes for CASSFGTGVHYGYTF.